A single sample is the source of the 18 T cell receptor beta chains below, sequenced in a study of technical replicates of blood from several donors. Some clones are missing from TCRdb's copy, which holds only in-frame ones; the method was immunoSEQ multiplex PCR. This sample has around 79,000 clones, with 90% to 95% found just once. Sequencing used T cells isolated from PBMCs. The receptors were gathered from a human donor in good health.

CDR3 DNA: TGTGCCAGCAGCCCAAGCGGGGCGAGGGAGCAGTACTTC. Translation: CASSPSGAREQYF. The chain links TRBV7-2 to TRBJ2-7; 7 bases agree with TRBD2. The germline CDR1 and CDR2 sequences are SGHTA and FQGNSA. J gave up 7 bases and V 5 bases, and 8 bases lay outside the gene matches. The CDR3 has 13 amino acids. The variable domain in full, completed from reference TRBV7-2 and TRBJ2-7, reads GAGVSQSPSNKVTEKGKDVELRCDPISGHTALYWYRQSLGQGLEFLIYFQGNSAPDKSGLPSDRFSAERTGGSVSTLTIQRTQQEDSAVYLCASSPSGAREQYFGPGTRLTVT.

The chain combines TRBV5-1 with TRBJ2-1; the D gene is possibly TRBD2 (6 bases). V lost 3 bases, J lost 6 bases, and 19 bases lay in between. CDR1 and CDR2 (germline): SGHRS, YFSETQ. The CDR3 is made up of 16 amino acids. The CDR3 DNA reads as TGCGCCAGCAGCTCAGGACTATCCCGCTCCCCCAATGAGCAGTTCTTC. This encodes CASSSGLSRSPNEQFF.

The table lists this clone with a few counts. The V call is TRBV2, the J call TRBJ1-4; 7 bases line up with TRBD1. J was trimmed by 10 bases and V by 6 bases; bases with no gene match: 11. The germline V gene encodes CDR1 SNHLY and CDR2 FYNNEI. The CDR3 spans 14 residues. CDR3 amino acids: CASRGQRSEGKLFF. CDR3 nucleotides: TGTGCCAGCAGGGGACAGCGATCCGAGGGAAAACTGTTTTTT.

The V and J genes are TRBV5-6 and TRBJ2-1; TRBD2 matches 10 bases. The CDR3 contains 15 residues. Germline V lookup: CDR1 SGHDT, CDR2 YYEEEE. V dropped 4 bases and J dropped 4; count of bases not matched to a gene: 5. CDR3 amino acids: CASSPTSGIYNEQFF. CDR3 in DNA: TGTGCCAGCAGCCCCACTAGCGGGATTTACAATGAGCAGTTCTTC.

The chain carries TRBV4-1 and TRBJ2-3; 7 bases are a match to TRBD1. Germline V gene data show CDR1 as MGHRA and CDR2 as YSYEKL. The CDR3 contains 15 residues. V gave up 0 bases and J gave up 4 bases; unmatched junction bases: 4. CDR3 coding DNA: TGCGCCAGCAGCCAAGAGTTGCAGGGGGCAGATACGCAGTATTTT. This translates into CASSQELQGADTQYF.

This chain links TRBV28 with TRBJ2-3; unclear D gene. Trimming left V 4 bases short and J 2 bases short, with 7 bases between. Germline V gene lookup returns CDR1 MDHEN and CDR2 SYDVKM. The CDR3 is 13 residues long. The CDR3 protein is CASSSILTDTQYF. DNA of the CDR3: TGTGCCAGCAGTTCTATCCTCACAGATACGCAGTATTTT.

The chain joins TRBV12-5 to TRBJ2-7, with TRBD2 matching 8 bases. Losses at the gene ends were 7 bases for V and 6 bases for J; bases not matched to a gene: 2. Germline CDR1 reads LGHNT; CDR2 reads FRNRAP. The CDR3 length is 11 residues. The CDR3 spells CASAREGEQYF. DNA for the CDR3: TGTGCTAGTGCCCGGGAGGGCGAGCAGTACTTC.

The chain joins TRBV14 to TRBJ2-1; the D gene is possibly TRBD1 (5 bases). The CDR3 has 13 residues. Trimming took off 6 bases at V and 7 bases at J, with 13 bases between the two ends. Germline assignment: CDR1 SGHDN and CDR2 FVKESK. The CDR3 region has the DNA TGTGCCAGCAGACTTATAGGGGCAAATGAGCAGTTCTTC. Its protein is CASRLIGANEQFF.

This chain connects TRBV7-2 to TRBJ2-2; D is perhaps TRBD2 (6 bases). The germline V gene encodes CDR1 SGHTA and CDR2 FQGNSA. Trimming removed 1 base at V and 2 bases at J, with 8 bases between. This CDR3 comprises 15 residues. The CDR3 DNA reads TGTGCCAGCAGCTTAGGCGGGGCAAACACCGGGGAGCTGTTTTTT. Its protein product is CASSLGGANTGELFF. The full variable domain, rest sourced from reference TRBV7-2 and TRBJ2-2, is GAGVSQSPSNKVTEKGKDVELRCDPISGHTALYWYRQSLGQGLEFLIYFQGNSAPDKSGLPSDRFSAERTGGSVSTLTIQRTQQEDSAVYLCASSLGGANTGELFFGEGSRLTVL.

A few counts support this clone. The V and J genes are TRBV4-1 and TRBJ1-2, with 9 bases identical to TRBD1. Germline V gene sequence: CDR1 MGHRA, CDR2 YSYEKL. This CDR3 is 16 amino acids long. Trimming removed 2 bases from V and 4 bases from J; junction bases left unmatched: 8. This CDR3 reads CASSQRDREKGYGYTF. As DNA, the CDR3 is TGCGCCAGCAGCCAAAGGGACAGGGAGAAGGGCTATGGCTACACCTTC.

The V and J genes are TRBV15 and TRBJ2-7; D is unresolved. The CDR3 is made up of 14 amino acids. The ends were cut back, 1 base at V and 0 bases at J, with 7 bases in the middle. Per germline, CDR1 LNHNV and CDR2 YYDKDF (reference sequence). The CDR3 sequence: CATSRGQASYEQYF. The DNA for the CDR3 is TGTGCCACCAGCAGAGGCCAGGCCTCCTACGAGCAGTACTTC.

The V and J genes are TRBV6-5 and TRBJ2-1; D may be TRBD2 (5 bases). CDR3 size: 14 residues. Per the germline V gene, CDR1 is MNHEY and CDR2 is SVGAGI. With 1 base removed from V and 3 bases from J, the gap between germline ends came to 7 bases. The CDR3 coding sequence is TGTGCCAGCAGTTACTACGAGGGCTACAATGAGCAGTTCTTC. Amino acid sequence: CASSYYEGYNEQFF.

The V gene is TRBV7-8, the J gene TRBJ1-1, with D unclear. This CDR3 comprises 13 residues. Germline V gives CDR1 SGHVS, CDR2 FQNEAQ. The V end lost 5 bases, the J end lost 0 bases, and 7 bases lay between the germline ends. This CDR3 is CASSPTVNTEAFF. The CDR3 nucleotides are TGTGCCAGCAGCCCTACAGTGAACACTGAAGCTTTCTTT.

This clone showed up just once. The chain has TRBV12-2 and TRBJ1-1; the table calls TRBD1, which could not be checked here. TRBV12-2 is a pseudogene locus. This CDR3 spans 18 amino acids. The CDR3: CASRLARYDRLRSTEAFF. The CDR3 DNA sequence: TGTGCAAGTCGCTTAGCGCGTTACGACAGGTTAAGATCCACTGAAGCTTTCTTT.

This sequence joins TRBV5-6 and TRBJ1-3; 9 bases align to TRBD1. Trimming cost V 4 bases and J 0 bases; bases outside gene matches: 5. Germline V gives CDR1 SGHDT, CDR2 YYEEEE. The CDR3 consists of 16 residues. CDR3 protein: CASSPGQGFSGNTIYF. Written as DNA, the CDR3 is TGTGCCAGCAGCCCGGGACAGGGCTTCTCTGGAAACACCATATATTTT.

The chain is built from TRBV2 and TRBJ2-5; maybe TRBD1 (6 bases). The V end lost 4 bases, the J end lost 5 bases, and 11 bases lay between the germline ends. The CDR3 sequence is 13 residues long. The germline V gene has CDR1 SNHLY and CDR2 FYNNEI. CDR3 sequence (DNA): TGTGCCAGCAGTGGGACAGCTCTGGAGACCCAGTACTTC. Translating it yields CASSGTALETQYF.

This clone was observed once. The chain is built from TRBV18 and TRBJ1-2; the match to TRBD1 covers 7 bases. The CDR3 is 13 residues long. From germline, CDR1 is KGHSH and CDR2 LQKENI. Germline trimming cut 3 bases from V and 7 bases from J; bases unmatched to any gene: 5. In DNA, the CDR3 is TGTGCCAGCTCACCGACAGGGCAAAGTGGCTACACCTTC. Protein: CASSPTGQSGYTF.

The chain's CDR3 is CASSPQMWTGGHGELFF. The CDR3 DNA reads TGCGCCAGCAGCCCCCAAATGTGGACAGGGGGTCACGGGGAGCTGTTTTTT. V is TRBV4-3 and J is TRBJ2-2; 10 bases line up with TRBD1. Germline lookup yields CDR1 LGHNA and CDR2 YSLEER. There are 17 residues in the CDR3. V shed 4 bases and J 7 bases; nucleotides not matched to a gene: 12.